These 23 T cell receptor beta chains share one sample of origin, sequenced in a study of T cell repertoires in cytomegalovirus infection. TCRdb recomputed calls from the reads with MiXCR, one row per CDR3 protein. The data show 160,000 or so distinct CDR3 sequences, about 25% seen once. The source material was PBMCs. The receptors here all came from a human donor in good health (CMV status not recorded). Some clones in this sample may be carry-over from other donors' samples.

This clonotype was observed many times. The chain employs TRBV7-2 and TRBJ1-6, with D perhaps matching TRBD1 (6 bases). CDR1 and CDR2 from the germline V gene are SGHTA and FQGNSA. V was pared by 5 bases and J by 3 bases, with 8 bases between. This CDR3 is built from 14 residues. The CDR3 loop reads CASSQDSYNSPLHF. CDR3 DNA sequence: TGTGCCAGCAGCCAGGACAGCTATAATTCACCCCTCCACTTT.

J is TRBJ1-1 and V is TRBV6-1, with a weak D call TRBD1 (5 bases). The CDR3 totals 15 residues. Looked up from germline, CDR1 is MNHNS and CDR2 is SASEGT. V was clipped by 5 bases and J by 0 bases, with 13 bases between them. In DNA, the CDR3 is TGTGCCAGCAGTTCGACAGATATCATGAACACTGAAGCTTTCTTT. Encoded protein: CASSSTDIMNTEAFF.

This clonotype was counted only a few times. This chain uses TRBV7-9 with TRBJ2-1; 9 nucleotides align to TRBD1. Trimming removed 2 bases from V and 5 bases from J; junction bases left unmatched: 4. CDR1 is SEHNR, CDR2 FQNEAQ, per germline (reference sequence). The CDR3 extends over 15 amino acids. CDR3 in amino acids: CASSLRDRVNNEQFF. The CDR3 DNA follows: TGTGCCAGCAGCTTACGGGACAGGGTAAACAATGAGCAGTTCTTC.

In its sample, this clonotype was seen a few times. The chain uses TRBV7-8 and TRBJ1-1; TRBD1 might be the D (6 bases). Germline CDR1 is SGHVS and CDR2 is FQNEAQ. The CDR3 loop spans 13 amino acids. The V end was cut by 2 bases, the J end by 5 bases, with 9 bases between. CDR3 loop: CASSLRGRTEAFF. CDR3 bases: TGTGCCAGCAGCTTAAGGGGGAGAACTGAAGCTTTCTTT. The complete variable domain, with remaining parts taken from reference TRBV7-8 and TRBJ1-1, reads GAGVSQSPRYKVAKRGQDVALRCDPISGHVSLFWYQQALGQGPEFLTYFQNEAQLDKSGLPSDRFFAERPEGSVSTLKIQRTQQEDSAVYLCASSLRGRTEAFFGQGTRLTVV.

This clonotype was observed many times. The chain has TRBV28 and TRBJ1-5, with 7 nucleotides matching TRBD1. Germline V CDR1 and CDR2: MDHEN, SYDVKM. J gave up 0 bases and V 6 bases, and 8 bases lay outside the gene matches. The CDR3 spans 16 residues. For the CDR3, the DNA is TGTGCCAGCAGCGTTACGGGGACAGATAGCAATCAGCCCCAGCATTTT. Protein: CASSVTGTDSNQPQHF.

This clonotype has a single count. A much larger clone differs from this one at a single base, so this may be a read error. The rearrangement links TRBV7-2 to TRBJ2-1; the D gene is possibly TRBD2 (5 bases). Trimming left V 5 bases short and J 8 bases short, with 22 bases between. Germline assignment: CDR1 SGHTA and CDR2 FQGNSA. The CDR3 spans 16 residues. CDR3 amino acids: CASSIWRAPLQHEQFF. In DNA form, the CDR3 reads TGTGCCAGCAGCATCTGGCGGGCTCCCCTACAGCATGAGCAGTTCTTC.

The chain joins TRBV19 to TRBJ2-1; 7 bases line up with TRBD1. Germline assignment: CDR1 LNHDA and CDR2 SQIVND (reference sequence). This CDR3 is 14 amino acids long. The V segment lost 4 bases and the J segment 15 bases; nucleotides outside the gene matches: 15. The CDR3 DNA reads as TGTGCCAGTAGTACACCCCCGAATAGACAGGGTACGTTCTTC. Translating gives CASSTPPNRQGTFF.

This clonotype has just a few counts. This chain joins TRBV29-1 and TRBJ2-7; D could derive from TRBD1 or TRBD2 (5 bases each). The CDR3 extends over 11 amino acids. V gave up 4 bases and J gave up 5 bases, with 9 bases separating them. Germline values: CDR1 SQVTM, CDR2 ANQGSEA. The CDR3 here is CSVGDGDEQYF. Here the CDR3 DNA reads TGCAGCGTTGGGGACGGGGACGAGCAGTACTTC.

This clonotype was observed at least ten times. The rearrangement links TRBV7-6 to TRBJ2-2; the D is unclear. The V end lost 1 base, the J end lost 7 bases, and 13 bases lay between the germline ends. The germline CDR1 and CDR2 sequences are SGHVS and FNYEAQ. There are 15 residues in the CDR3. The CDR3 spells CASSLVMTTRGELFF. CDR3 in DNA: TGTGCCAGCAGCTTAGTTATGACAACCCGCGGGGAGCTGTTTTTT.

This clonotype was observed a handful of times. The V call is TRBV6-5, the J call TRBJ2-7; tentatively, D is TRBD2 (5 bases). The germline V and J ends were trimmed by 0 bases and 3 bases, with 15 bases remaining between them. The CDR3 spans 16 residues. The germline V gene has CDR1 MNHEY and CDR2 SVGAGI. The CDR3 sequence is CASSYSILGGLYEQYF. The CDR3 DNA follows: TGTGCCAGCAGTTACTCGATCTTGGGTGGACTCTACGAGCAGTACTTC.

DNA for the CDR3: TGCAGTGCCGATTGGACAGGGGTATTGGACACTGAAGCTTTCTTT. Translating it yields CSADWTGVLDTEAFF. J is TRBJ1-1 and V is TRBV20-1; 9 positions match TRBD1. Germline V gene data show CDR1 as DFQATT and CDR2 as SNEGSKA (reference sequence). The V gene end was trimmed by 6 bases and the J gene end by 3 bases; junction bases not matched to a gene: 11. The CDR3 length is 15 residues.

The rearrangement links TRBV28 to TRBJ2-7, with D possibly matching TRBD1 (6 bases). The CDR3 has 13 amino acids. Germline values: CDR1 MDHEN, CDR2 SYDVKM. V was pared by 6 bases and J by 2 bases, with 11 bases between. This CDR3 is CASSWDTPYEQYF. Written as DNA, the CDR3 is TGTGCCAGCAGCTGGGACACTCCCTACGAGCAGTACTTC.

The sample holds a few counts of this clonotype. V gene TRBV27 combines with J gene TRBJ2-5, with 7 nucleotides matching TRBD2. The CDR3 consists of 14 residues. Losses at the gene ends were 4 bases for V and 5 bases for J; bases not matched to a gene: 7. The germline V gene encodes CDR1 MNHEY and CDR2 SMNVEV (reference sequence). CDR3 protein: CASSYAGVFETQYF. Here the CDR3 DNA reads TGTGCCAGCAGTTATGCGGGAGTGTTTGAGACCCAGTACTTC.

The chain carries TRBV28 and TRBJ1-3; 10 bases agree with TRBD1. Germline assignment: CDR1 MDHEN and CDR2 SYDVKM. There are 16 residues in the CDR3. V gave up 6 bases and J gave up 4 bases; unmatched junction bases: 9. CDR3 in amino acids: CASSRPDRGLGNTIYF. Here the CDR3 DNA reads TGTGCCAGCAGCCGCCCCGACAGGGGGCTCGGAAACACCATATATTTT.

This clonotype appeared many times. One junction end disagrees with the germline gene, perhaps due to a read error. J is TRBJ2-7 and V is TRBV28; 12 nucleotides match TRBD2. The CDR3 consists of 17 residues. CDR1 MDHEN and CDR2 SYDVKM come from the germline V gene. The CDR3 bases are TGTGCCAGCAGTCCCGACAGGGCCGGGCCTAGCGGGAGGGTACTGCACTTC. It specifies CASSPDRAGPSGRVLHF.

This clonotype showed up just a few times. In DNA, the CDR3 is TGTGCCAGCAGTACCCAGAGGGAAGGGGATCAGCCCCAGCATTTT. This sequence encodes CASSTQREGDQPQHF. The chain uses TRBV28 and TRBJ1-5; D may be TRBD1 (5 bases). From germline, CDR1 is MDHEN and CDR2 SYDVKM. The CDR3 consists of 15 residues. Deletions cut 5 bases from V and 5 bases from J, with 16 bases between. Full variable domain (remainder filled in from reference TRBV28 and TRBJ1-5): DVKVTQSSRYLVKRTGEKVFLECVQDMDHENMFWYRQDPGLGLRLIYFSYDVKMKEKGDIPEGYSVSREKKERFSLILESASTNQTSMYLCASSTQREGDQPQHFGDGTRLSIL.

This chain uses TRBV28 with TRBJ2-7; a possible D gene is TRBD1 (5 bases). The V and J ends lost 6 bases and 6 bases respectively, with 12 bases between them. The CDR3 contains 12 residues. The germline V gene has CDR1 MDHEN and CDR2 SYDVKM. The CDR3: CASSKGVGEQYF. The DNA for the CDR3 is TGTGCCAGCAGCAAAGGGGTGGGCGAGCAGTACTTC. Supplemented by reference TRBV28 and TRBJ2-7, the full variable domain reads DVKVTQSSRYLVKRTGEKVFLECVQDMDHENMFWYRQDPGLGLRLIYFSYDVKMKEKGDIPEGYSVSREKKERFSLILESASTNQTSMYLCASSKGVGEQYFGPGTRLTVT.

This clonotype was picked up a small number of times. V usage is TRBV27 and J usage is TRBJ2-1; 10 bases line up with TRBD2. This CDR3 is built from 17 residues. Losses at the gene ends were 5 bases for V and 5 bases for J; bases not matched to a gene: 12. Germline assignment: CDR1 MNHEY and CDR2 SMNVEV (reference sequence). The CDR3 loop is CASSPSLLAGLNNEQFF. CDR3 DNA: TGTGCCAGCAGTCCTTCCTTACTAGCGGGGCTTAACAATGAGCAGTTCTTC.

V and J are TRBV15 and TRBJ1-1, with D unresolved. Germline values: CDR1 LNHNV, CDR2 YYDKDF (reference sequence). The CDR3 runs 11 residues. The germline V and J ends were trimmed by 2 bases and 2 bases, with 0 bases remaining between them. CDR3 in amino acids: CATSRNTEAFF. In DNA, the CDR3 is TGTGCCACCAGCAGAAACACTGAAGCTTTCTTT.

V and J are TRBV6-1 and TRBJ2-7; 9 bases line up with TRBD2. Germline V CDR1 and CDR2: MNHNS, SASEGT. J was trimmed by 2 bases and V by 6 bases; bases with no gene match: 5. There are 14 residues in the CDR3. The CDR3 coding sequence is TGTGCCAGCAGCGGCGGGGGGGGCGCCTACGAGCAGTACTTC. Amino acids: CASSGGGGAYEQYF.

The chain links TRBV12-3 or TRBV12-4 to TRBJ2-7, with no clear D. The length of the CDR3 is 12 residues. Trimming cost V 6 bases and J 3 bases, with 9 bases left between them. CDR3 DNA sequence: TGTGCCAGCAGCCTAACGATCTACGAGCAGTACTTC. Translated, it gives CASSLTIYEQYF.

This clonotype was detected a few times. J is TRBJ2-7 and V is TRBV2; D unresolved. The CDR3 covers 12 residues. V lost 6 bases to trimming and J lost 3 bases, with 9 bases between them. The germline V gene has CDR1 SNHLY and CDR2 FYNNEI. The CDR3 sequence: CASRGRNYEQYF. In nucleotides, the CDR3 is TGTGCCAGCAGGGGCAGGAACTACGAGCAGTACTTC.

This clonotype came up a few times. V and J are TRBV20-1 and TRBJ2-1; 8 nucleotides align to TRBD2. Trimming took 4 bases from V and 5 from J; bases not matched to a gene: 13. The CDR3 runs to 16 residues. Germline CDR1 reads DFQATT; CDR2 reads SNEGSKA (reference sequence). The CDR3 nucleotides are TGCAGTGCTACGCCCCTTGGACTAGCCCCCAACAATGAGCAGTTCTTC. This translates into CSATPLGLAPNNEQFF.